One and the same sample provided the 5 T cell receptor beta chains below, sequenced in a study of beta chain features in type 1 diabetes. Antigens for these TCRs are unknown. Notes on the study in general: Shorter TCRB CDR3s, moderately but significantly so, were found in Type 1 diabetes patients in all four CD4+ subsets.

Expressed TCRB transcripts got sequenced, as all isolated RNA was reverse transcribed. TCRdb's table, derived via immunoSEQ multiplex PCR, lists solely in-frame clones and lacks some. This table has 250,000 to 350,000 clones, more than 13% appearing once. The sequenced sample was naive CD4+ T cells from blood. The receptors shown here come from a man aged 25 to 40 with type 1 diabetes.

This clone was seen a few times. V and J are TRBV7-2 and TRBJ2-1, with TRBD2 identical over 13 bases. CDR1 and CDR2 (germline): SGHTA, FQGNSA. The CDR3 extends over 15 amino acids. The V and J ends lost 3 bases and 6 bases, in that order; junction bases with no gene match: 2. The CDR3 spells CASSFRTSGGNEQFF. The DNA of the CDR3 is TGTGCCAGCAGCTTTAGGACTAGCGGGGGCAATGAGCAGTTCTTC.

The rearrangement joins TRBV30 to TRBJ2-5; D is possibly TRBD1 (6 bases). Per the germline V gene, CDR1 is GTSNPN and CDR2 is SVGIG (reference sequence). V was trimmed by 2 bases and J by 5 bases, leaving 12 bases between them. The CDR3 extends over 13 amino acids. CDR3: CAWSRTGLETQYF. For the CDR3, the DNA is TGTGCCTGGAGTCGAACAGGGCTGGAGACCCAGTACTTC.

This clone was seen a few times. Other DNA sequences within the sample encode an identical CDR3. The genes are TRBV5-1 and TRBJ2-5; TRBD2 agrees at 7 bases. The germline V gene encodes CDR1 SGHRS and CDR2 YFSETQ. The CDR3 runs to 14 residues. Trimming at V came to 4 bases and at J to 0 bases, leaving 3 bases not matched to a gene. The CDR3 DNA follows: TGCGCCAGCAGCCCCAGCGGGAACCAAGAGACCCAGTACTTC. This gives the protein CASSPSGNQETQYF.

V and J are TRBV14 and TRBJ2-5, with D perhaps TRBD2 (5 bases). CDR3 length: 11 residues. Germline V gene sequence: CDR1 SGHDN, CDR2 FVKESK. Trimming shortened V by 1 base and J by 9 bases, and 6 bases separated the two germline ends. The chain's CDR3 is CASSQARAQYF. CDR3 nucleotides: TGTGCCAGCAGCCAAGCGAGGGCCCAGTACTTC.

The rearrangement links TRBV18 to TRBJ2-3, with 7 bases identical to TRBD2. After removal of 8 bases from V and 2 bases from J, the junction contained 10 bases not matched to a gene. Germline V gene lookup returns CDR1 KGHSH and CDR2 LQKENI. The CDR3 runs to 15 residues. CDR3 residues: CASTLAAKATDTQYF. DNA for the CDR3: TGTGCCAGCACCCTAGCGGCCAAAGCCACAGATACGCAGTATTTT.